The 23 T cell receptor beta chains listed next were all sequenced from one sample in a study of T cells in Graves' hyperthyroidism and ophthalmopathy. Amplification yielded TCR beta CDR3 regions, with RNA transcripts as the source. During a first-round RT-PCR of the TCR CDR3, the HTBI primer set was used. TCRdb analysed the multiplex PCR reads with MiXCR anew, one entry per CDR3 protein. This table holds 500,000 or so distinct CDR3 sequences, about 15% found once. Sequencing was done on a sample of blood. The receptors were gathered from a woman aged 18-29 years with Graves' ophthalmopathy.

This clonotype was counted between two and nine times. This rearrangement joins TRBV4-3 to TRBJ1-1; 8 bases align to TRBD1. The CDR3 totals 16 residues. Germline loops: CDR1 LGHNA, CDR2 YSLEER. After removal of 3 bases from V and 2 bases from J, the junction contained 8 bases not matched to a gene. The CDR3 here is CASSQGLTGANTEAFF. CDR3 coding DNA: TGCGCCAGCAGCCAGGGCCTGACAGGGGCAAACACTGAAGCTTTCTTT.

The chain employs TRBV19 and TRBJ1-2; unclear D gene. CDR3 length: 13 amino acids. Deletions cut 3 bases from V and 2 bases from J, with 7 bases between. Germline V gives CDR1 LNHDA, CDR2 SQIVND (reference sequence). The CDR3 DNA sequence: TGTGCCAGTAGTATTGGCAGGAACTATGGCTACACCTTC. Its protein product is CASSIGRNYGYTF.

In its sample, this clonotype was seen once. V and J are TRBV5-6 and TRBJ2-7; 7 nucleotides agree with TRBD1. Germline CDR1 reads SGHDT; CDR2 reads YYEEEE. V shed 9 bases and J 3 bases; nucleotides not matched to a gene: 9. CDR3 length: 13 amino acids. As DNA, the CDR3 is TGTGCCACCTCGGCAGGGGGTTACTACGAGCAGTACTTC. Its protein is CATSAGGYYEQYF.

This clonotype has a handful of counts. The V and J genes are TRBV28 and TRBJ1-2; D ambiguous. V lost 5 bases and J 4 bases, leaving 14 bases between the germline ends. The CDR3 runs 14 residues. Germline V gives CDR1 MDHEN, CDR2 SYDVKM. CDR3 coding DNA: TGTGCCAGCAGTGTGCAGGCGGAAGGCTATGGCTACACCTTC. Amino acids: CASSVQAEGYGYTF.

CDR3 nucleotides: TGTGCCAGCAGCTTGGGGCAGGAGGCAGGTGGCTACACCTTC. Translated: CASSLGQEAGGYTF. The chain has TRBV5-6 and TRBJ1-2; D remains unclear. Germline loops: CDR1 SGHDT, CDR2 YYEEEE. The CDR3 is made up of 14 amino acids. V shed 0 bases and J shed 7 bases, with 13 bases lying between them.

This clonotype has at least ten counts. J is TRBJ1-6 and V is TRBV20-1, with D hard to call. Germline CDR1 and CDR2: DFQATT and SNEGSKA (reference sequence). V was cut by 1 base and J by 10 bases, with 23 bases left in between. This CDR3 contains 17 residues. CDR3 in DNA: TGCAGTGCTAGAGTGGAAAGGAGGCTGTTGGACCGGTCACCCCTCCACTTT. Its translation: CSARVERRLLDRSPLHF.

This CDR3 reads CASSAGLGLNTGELFF. The CDR3 coding sequence is TGTGCCAGCAGCGCAGGACTAGGATTGAACACCGGGGAGCTGTTTTTT. V usage is TRBV7-2 and J usage is TRBJ2-2; 7 bases line up with TRBD2. Per germline, CDR1 SGHTA and CDR2 FQGNSA. The CDR3 has 16 amino acids. V lost 5 bases, J lost 1 base, and 7 bases stayed unmatched.

This clonotype occurred a few times. The chain carries TRBV11-2 and TRBJ1-2; the match to TRBD1 covers 7 bases. Germline assignment: CDR1 SGHAT and CDR2 FQNNGV. CDR3 length: 14 amino acids. The junction had 3 bases not matched to a gene; V was cut back by 5 bases and J by 0 bases. The CDR3 sequence is CASSKGAANYGYTF. The DNA of the CDR3 is TGTGCCAGCAGCAAGGGGGCCGCTAACTATGGCTACACCTTC.

This sequence joins TRBV6-9 and TRBJ2-5; the match to TRBD2 covers 8 bases. V was pared by 2 bases and J by 1 base, with 3 bases of the junction left unmatched. Germline V gene sequence: CDR1 MNHGY, CDR2 SVAAGI. The CDR3 has 15 amino acids. This CDR3 is CASSYGGGLQETQYF. In DNA, the CDR3 is TGTGCCAGCAGTTATGGCGGGGGGCTCCAAGAGACCCAGTACTTC.

In its sample, this clonotype was seen many times. The chain has TRBV7-3 and TRBJ2-7, with a weak D call TRBD2 (5 bases). The length of the CDR3 is 13 residues. Germline V gives CDR1 SGHTA, CDR2 FQGTGA. V lost 4 bases, J lost 9 bases, and 16 bases lay in between. CDR3 DNA sequence: TGTGCCAGCAGCTGGGAGCCGCTAGGCGTGCAGTACTTC. It is translated as CASSWEPLGVQYF.

This clonotype has just a few counts. V gene TRBV7-9 combines with J gene TRBJ1-1; unclear D gene. Germline-derived CDR1 and CDR2 are SEHNR and FQNEAQ (reference sequence). This CDR3 is 19 amino acids long. V lost 2 bases to trimming and J lost 3 bases, with 25 bases between them. The CDR3 sequence: CASSLSTFGRRRSDTEAFF. The CDR3 DNA is TGTGCCAGCAGCTTAAGCACCTTTGGCCGGCGAAGAAGTGACACTGAAGCTTTCTTT.

This clonotype was seen a single time. The chain employs TRBV7-2 and TRBJ2-7; tentatively, D is TRBD2 (5 bases). This CDR3 is built from 13 residues. In germline, CDR1 is SGHTA, CDR2 FQGNSA. The germline V and J ends were trimmed by 8 bases and 6 bases, with 17 bases remaining between them. The CDR3 here is CASGVHKGGEQYF. CDR3 in DNA: TGTGCCAGCGGGGTCCATAAAGGAGGCGAGCAGTACTTC.

This chain joins TRBV7-6 and TRBJ2-5; tentatively, D is TRBD2 (5 bases). V shed 1 base and J shed 3 bases, with 12 bases lying between them. Germline V gene lookup returns CDR1 SGHVS and CDR2 FNYEAQ. The CDR3 extends over 15 amino acids. CDR3 amino acids: CASSLVLRVEETQYF. The CDR3 DNA follows: TGTGCCAGCAGCTTAGTGTTGCGGGTGGAAGAGACCCAGTACTTC.

This clonotype was seen repeatedly, ten times or more. This chain links TRBV20-1 with TRBJ1-1; TRBD1 aligns across 11 bases. This CDR3 comprises 16 residues. The J segment lost 3 bases and the V segment lost 0 bases, leaving 6 bases of the junction unmatched. Germline V CDR1 and CDR2: DFQATT, SNEGSKA (reference sequence). CDR3 in DNA: TGCAGTGCTAGAGATGGACAGGGGGCGTTTTACACTGAAGCTTTCTTT. Amino acids: CSARDGQGAFYTEAFF.

V gene TRBV15 combines with J gene TRBJ1-4; 7 bases agree with TRBD1. The trim removed 0 bases at V and 7 bases at J, leaving 5 bases unmatched. Germline CDR1 reads LNHNV; CDR2 reads YYDKDF (reference sequence). The CDR3 length is 15 residues. The CDR3 DNA reads TGTGCCACCAGCAGAGAGACAGGGTGGGGTGAAAAACTGTTTTTT. Residues: CATSRETGWGEKLFF.

The gene calls are TRBV20-1 and TRBJ2-3; 8 nucleotides line up with TRBD2. This CDR3 spans 13 amino acids. CDR1 is DFQATT and CDR2 is SNEGSKA in the germline V gene (reference sequence). J was trimmed by 6 bases and V by 4 bases; bases with no gene match: 6. Here the CDR3 DNA reads TGCAGTGCTACCCTAGCGGGTTTGGATACGCAGTATTTT. Its protein is CSATLAGLDTQYF.

This clonotype was counted at least ten times. The chain links TRBV13 to TRBJ2-1, with D maybe TRBD1 (5 bases). Germline lookup yields CDR1 PRHDT and CDR2 FYEKMQ (reference sequence). Trimming pared 2 bases from V and 9 bases from J, leaving 8 bases between. There are 12 residues in the CDR3. CDR3 loop: CASSLRGAEQFF. CDR3 nucleotides: TGTGCCAGCAGCTTAAGGGGCGCTGAGCAGTTCTTC.

This clonotype was counted at least ten times. V and J are TRBV5-5 and TRBJ2-3; 14 positions match TRBD2. There are 16 residues in the CDR3. Germline trimming cut 3 bases from V and 2 bases from J; bases unmatched to any gene: 2. The germline V gene has CDR1 SGHKS and CDR2 YYEKEE (reference sequence). The CDR3 here is CASSWGLAGDTDTQYF. CDR3 nucleotide sequence: TGTGCCAGCAGCTGGGGACTAGCGGGGGACACAGATACGCAGTATTTT.

The V call is TRBV20-1, the J call TRBJ1-1; TRBD1 might be the D (5 bases). V lost 0 bases, J lost 1 base, and 9 bases lay in between. This CDR3 region has 14 residues. Germline V gene sequence: CDR1 DFQATT, CDR2 SNEGSKA (reference sequence). The CDR3 loop reads CSARDSGRNTEAFF. CDR3 DNA sequence: TGCAGTGCTAGAGATTCAGGGAGGAACACTGAAGCTTTCTTT.

This clonotype appeared many times. CDR3 region: CASGGKGDTEAFF. The DNA of the CDR3 is TGCGCCAGCGGCGGAAAGGGGGACACTGAAGCTTTCTTT. The chain carries TRBV5-1 and TRBJ1-1; D is possibly TRBD1 (6 bases). Deletions cut 7 bases from V and 3 bases from J, with 13 bases between. The CDR3 has 13 amino acids. The germline V gene has CDR1 SGHRS and CDR2 YFSETQ. The variable domain in full, completed from reference TRBV5-1 and TRBJ1-1, reads KAGVTQTPRYLIKTRGQQVTLSCSPISGHRSVSWYQQTPGQGLQFLFEYFSETQRNKGNFPGRFSGRQFSNSRSEMNVSTLELGDSALYLCASGGKGDTEAFFGQGTRLTVV.

In its sample, this clonotype was seen a few times. V and J are TRBV6-1 and TRBJ2-7, with 10 positions matching TRBD1. Per the germline V gene, CDR1 is MNHNS and CDR2 is SASEGT. Germline trimming cut 3 bases from V and 5 bases from J; bases unmatched to any gene: 7. This CDR3 is built from 15 residues. The CDR3 loop is CASSDPGQGTHEQYF. The CDR3 nucleotides read TGTGCCAGCAGTGATCCGGGACAGGGGACCCACGAGCAGTACTTC.

The chain is built from TRBV24-1 and TRBJ2-5; perhaps TRBD2 as D (6 bases). V lost 5 bases and J 3 bases, leaving 12 bases between the germline ends. CDR3 length equals 14 residues. Per the germline V gene, CDR1 is KGHDR and CDR2 is SFDVKD. Here the CDR3 DNA reads TGTGCCACCAGTGTACAAAAGCGGGAAGAGACCCAGTACTTC. It specifies CATSVQKREETQYF.

The J gene is TRBJ2-6, the V gene TRBV6-1; TRBD1 agrees at 7 bases. In germline, CDR1 is MNHNS, CDR2 SASEGT. The junction had 15 bases not matched to a gene; V was cut back by 5 bases and J by 8 bases. The CDR3 consists of 17 residues. CDR3 protein: CASSLYHRTGRSNVLTF. The CDR3 DNA reads TGTGCCAGCAGTTTGTACCACCGGACAGGTCGCTCCAACGTCCTGACTTTC.